Listed below are T cell receptor beta chains from one sample, sequenced in a study of blood T cell repertoires in COVID-19. Measured with immunoSEQ multiplex PCR; TCRdb has only the in-frame clones, and not every one. The table has about 160,000 clones, more than 75% seen once; the top ten hold roughly 2.3%. The sequencing sample was made of peripheral blood. The source of these receptors is a man aged 18 to 29 with acute or convalescent COVID-19. Each CDR3 is given with its conserved first and last residue. Fields, in order: J gene, clone size, D gene, V gene, CDR3 protein, CDR3 DNA. D genes are given only for firm matches. The size of a clone is reported for some rows only, either as once, few or many, or as a class for expanded clones.

TRBJ2-3	NA	TRBD2	TRBV7-2	CASSLVGSGRAEDTQYF	TGTGCCAGCAGCTTAGTTGGGAGCGGGAGGGCCGAGGATACGCAGTATTTT
TRBJ1-5	NA	NA	TRBV7-2	CASSLGAYQPQHF	TGTGCCAGCAGCTTAGGGGCTTACCAGCCCCAGCATTTT
TRBJ2-1	NA	TRBD2	TRBV24-1	CATSDKKTGTSGRYGEQFF	TGTGCCACCAGTGATAAGAAAACCGGGACTAGCGGGAGGTACGGTGAGCAGTTCTTC
TRBJ1-1	NA	TRBD1	TRBV19	CASSIRTGDPQSEAFF	TGTGCCAGTAGTATCAGGACAGGGGACCCCCAGAGTGAAGCTTTCTTT
TRBJ2-5	NA	TRBD2	TRBV3-1/TRBV3-2	CASSYRTSFGETQYF	TGTGCCAGCAGCTACCGGACTAGCTTCGGGGAGACCCAGTACTTC
TRBJ2-1	NA	TRBD2	TRBV24-1	CATAGGGRGSYNEQFF	TGTGCCACCGCAGGAGGTGGGAGGGGCTCCTACAATGAGCAGTTCTTC
TRBJ1-1	NA	NA	TRBV7-2	CASRPDSGLGEAFF	TGTGCCAGCAGACCGGACAGTGGGTTAGGGGAAGCTTTCTTT
TRBJ2-3	NA	NA	TRBV19	CASSIGTTDTQYF	TGTGCCAGTAGTATAGGGACAACAGATACGCAGTATTTT
TRBJ1-1	NA	TRBD1	TRBV18	CASSPTGRTEAFF	TGTGCCAGCTCACCGACAGGGAGAACTGAAGCTTTCTTT
TRBJ2-1	NA	TRBD2	TRBV5-1	CASSLEGTSGRAKFF	TGCGCCAGCAGCTTGGAAGGGACTAGCGGGAGGGCCAAGTTCTTC
TRBJ2-1	NA	NA	TRBV6-4	CASSESPGLLENEQFF	TGTGCCAGCAGTGAGTCCCCGGGACTCCTAGAAAATGAGCAGTTCTTC
TRBJ1-2	NA	TRBD1	TRBV6-5	CASSYLGQGLGYGYTF	TGTGCCAGCAGTTATCTGGGACAGGGGTTAGGCTATGGCTACACCTTC
TRBJ2-3	NA	TRBD2	TRBV9	CASSLKAGDSTDTQYF	TGTGCCAGCAGCCTCAAAGCGGGGGATAGCACAGATACGCAGTATTTT
TRBJ1-2	NA	NA	TRBV7-9	CASSLNELSGYTF	TGTGCCAGCAGCTTAAACGAGCTTTCGGGCTACACCTTC
TRBJ1-1	NA	NA	TRBV3-1/TRBV3-2	CASSQGRDTEAFF	TGTGCCAGCAGTCAAGGACGGGACACTGAAGCTTTCTTT
TRBJ1-4	NA	TRBD1	TRBV27	CASSLTPPGQQKKLFF	TGTGCCAGCAGTCTAACTCCACCGGGACAGCAGAAAAAACTGTTTTTT
TRBJ2-7	few	TRBD2	TRBV6-5	CASSYGGVHEQYF	TGTGCCAGCAGTTACGGGGGGGTACACGAGCAGTACTTC
TRBJ1-6	NA	NA	TRBV14	CASSPGVLSPSSYNSPLHF	TGTGCCAGCAGCCCTGGAGTCCTCTCCCCGAGCTCCTATAATTCACCCCTCCACTTT
TRBJ2-7	NA	TRBD2	TRBV2	CASRKSSGAYEQYF	TGTGCCAGCAGGAAATCTAGCGGTGCCTACGAGCAGTACTTC
TRBJ2-3	NA	NA	TRBV12-5	CASGSGGGTTDTQYF	TGTGCTAGTGGTAGCGGTGGGGGCACCACAGATACGCAGTATTTT
TRBJ2-2	NA	NA	TRBV4-1	CASSQWSQKETGEVGELFF	TGCGCCAGCAGCCAATGGTCCCAGAAGGAAACAGGGGAGGTCGGGGAGCTGTTTTTT
TRBJ1-4	NA	NA	TRBV19	CASSRVLDEKLFF	TGTGCCAGTAGTCGGGTCCTGGATGAAAAACTGTTTTTT
TRBJ2-2	NA	NA	TRBV3-1/TRBV3-2	CASSPRRAGELFF	TGTGCCAGCAGCCCAAGACGGGCCGGGGAGCTGTTTTTT